This T cell receptor (beta chain) was sequenced in a study of identical twins. Notes on the study in general: Modelling underestimated the level of out-of-frame TCR alpha sharing observed in monozygotic twins.

To note about this clonotype: The antigen remains undetermined.

Template switching supplied a universal primer site; unique molecular identifiers were carried on the cDNA. TCRdb re-analysed the 5' RACE reads in MiXCR, keeping a single row per CDR3 protein. The sample holds some 1,700,000 distinct CDR3 sequences, roughly a third seen once. The CDR3 loop spans 14 amino acids. V lost 1 base, J lost 2 bases, and 9 bases lay in between. CDR1 is DFQATT, CDR2 SNEGSKA, per germline (reference sequence). The source material was cord blood. This receptor was identified in a newborn girl in good health. This rearrangement joins TRBV20-1 to TRBJ1-3; D may be TRBD1 (5 bases). CDR3 region: CSARGWGPGNTIYF. The CDR3 DNA reads as TGCAGTGCTAGAGGCTGGGGACCTGGAAACACCATATATTTT.